This TCR beta chain was retrieved from a study of blood T cell repertoires in COVID-19. The CDR3 is made up of 14 amino acids. Germline CDR1 and CDR2: SNHLY and FYNNEI. Trimming took 6 bases from V and 4 from J; bases not matched to a gene: 4. Profiled with immunoSEQ multiplex PCR; TCRdb holds only in-frame clones, not every one. The table lists approximately 450,000 clones, roughly nine tenths of them singletons. Only a few counts were recorded for this clone. Within the sample, other DNA sequences also encode this same CDR3. This receptor was obtained from a man aged 25 to 40 who had recovered from COVID-19. Sequenced: PBMCs or T cells enriched from blood (not recorded which). The chain has TRBV2 and TRBJ1-3; 9 bases match TRBD1. The CDR3, as DNA: TGTGCCAGCAGCGGCACAGGGGGCGGAAACACCATATATTTT. Protein product: CASSGTGGGNTIYF. Together with reference TRBV2 and TRBJ1-3, the CDR3 gives the full variable domain: EPEVTQTPSHQVTQMGQEVILRCVPISNHLYFYWYRQILGQKVEFLVSFYNNEISEKSEIFDDQFSVERPDGSNFTLKIRSTKLEDSAMYFCASSGTGGGNTIYFGEGSWLTVV.